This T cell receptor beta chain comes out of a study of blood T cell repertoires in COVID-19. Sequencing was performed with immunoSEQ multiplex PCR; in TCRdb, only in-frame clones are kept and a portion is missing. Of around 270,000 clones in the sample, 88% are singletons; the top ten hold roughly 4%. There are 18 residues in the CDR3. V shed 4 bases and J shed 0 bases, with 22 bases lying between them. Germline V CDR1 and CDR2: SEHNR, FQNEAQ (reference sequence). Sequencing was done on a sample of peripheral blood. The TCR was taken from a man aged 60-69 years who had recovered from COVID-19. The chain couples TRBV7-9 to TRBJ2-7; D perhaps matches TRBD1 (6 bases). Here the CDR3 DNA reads TGTGCCAGCAGCTCCAATCGGGTCGGGACAAACCCCTCCTACGAGCAGTACTTC. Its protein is CASSSNRVGTNPSYEQYF. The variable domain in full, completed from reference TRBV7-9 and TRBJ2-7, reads DTGVSQNPRHKITKRGQNVTFRCDPISEHNRLYWYRQTLGQGPEFLTYFQNEAQLEKSRLLSDRFSAERPKGSFSTLEIQRTEQGDSAMYLCASSSNRVGTNPSYEQYFGPGTRLTVT.